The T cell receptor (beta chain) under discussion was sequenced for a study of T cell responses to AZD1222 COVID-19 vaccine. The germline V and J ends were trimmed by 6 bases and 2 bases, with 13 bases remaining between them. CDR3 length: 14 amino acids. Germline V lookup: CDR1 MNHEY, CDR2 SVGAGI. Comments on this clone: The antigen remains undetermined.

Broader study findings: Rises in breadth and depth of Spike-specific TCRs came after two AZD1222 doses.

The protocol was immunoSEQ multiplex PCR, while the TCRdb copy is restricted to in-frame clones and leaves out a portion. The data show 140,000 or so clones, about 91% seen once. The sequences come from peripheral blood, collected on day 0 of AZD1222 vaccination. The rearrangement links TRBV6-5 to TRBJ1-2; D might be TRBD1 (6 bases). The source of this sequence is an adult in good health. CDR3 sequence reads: CASRTRDTNYGYTF. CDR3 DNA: TGTGCCAGCAGGACCCGGGACACCAACTATGGCTACACCTTC.